This T cell receptor beta chain was recorded in a study of cytomegalovirus exposure and HLA in healthy donors. As regards this clone: Its antigen is unknown.

The study, taken as a whole, reports: Researchers counted 150 to 200 TCR beta chains as cytomegalovirus-associated. Within the 95 to 150 validation repertoires, first-cohort TCR clusters tended to co-occur, according to a later analysis. Reports showed the classifier diagnosing cytomegalovirus status with high specificity and sensitivity.

Using immunoSEQ multiplex PCR, the repertoire was profiled, and TCRdb retains in-frame clones only, with some absent. The sample yields 70,000 to 85,000 clones, around 95% seen once. The junction had 8 bases not matched to a gene; V was cut back by 6 bases and J by 2 bases. The CDR3 sequence is 16 residues long. CDR1 is SEHNR, CDR2 FQNEAQ, per germline (reference sequence). The J gene is TRBJ2-2, the V gene TRBV7-9; TRBD2 aligns across 8 bases. The TCR originated in a woman under 30 in good health and CMV-seropositive. Sequenced material: PBMCs. The CDR3 protein is CASRPFGGANTGELFF. CDR3 DNA: TGTGCCAGCAGGCCTTTCGGGGGGGCTAACACCGGGGAGCTGTTTTTT.